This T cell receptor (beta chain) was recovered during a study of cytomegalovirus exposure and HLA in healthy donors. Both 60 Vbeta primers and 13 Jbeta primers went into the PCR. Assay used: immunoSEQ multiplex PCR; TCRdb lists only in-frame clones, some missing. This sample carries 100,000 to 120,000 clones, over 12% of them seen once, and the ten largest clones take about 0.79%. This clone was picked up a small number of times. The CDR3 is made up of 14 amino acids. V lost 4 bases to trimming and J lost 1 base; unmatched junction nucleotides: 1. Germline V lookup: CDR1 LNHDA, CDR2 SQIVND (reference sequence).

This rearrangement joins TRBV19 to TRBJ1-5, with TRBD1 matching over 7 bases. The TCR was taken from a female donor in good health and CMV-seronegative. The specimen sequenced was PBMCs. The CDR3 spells CASSNRGSNQPQHF. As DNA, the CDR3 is TGTGCCAGTAGTAACAGGGGAAGCAATCAGCCCCAGCATTTT.